This section outlines one TCR beta chain sequence together with its context. What it binds is not known. Clones were read by immunoSEQ multiplex PCR, and TCRdb kept only the in-frame ones, dropping some. The sample consists of roughly 120,000 clones, roughly 91% of them appearing once. The data originate from a study of T cell responses to AZD1222 COVID-19 vaccine. Overall study findings and caveats: Donors were mostly white British, more females; clonal diversity possibly underestimated.

The CDR3 totals 15 residues. V lost 4 bases and J 0 bases, leaving 11 bases between the germline ends. The germline CDR1 and CDR2 sequences are SGHTA and FQGTGA. This specimen was peripheral blood, taken 28 days after the second AZD1222 dose. The chain employs TRBV7-3 and TRBJ2-3, with D perhaps matching TRBD1 or TRBD2 (6 bases each). The sequence was collected from an adult who received the AZD1222 COVID-19 vaccine. The CDR3 DNA is TGTGCCAGCAGCTCCTTAGGGGGGAGCACAGATACGCAGTATTTT. Its translation is CASSSLGGSTDTQYF.